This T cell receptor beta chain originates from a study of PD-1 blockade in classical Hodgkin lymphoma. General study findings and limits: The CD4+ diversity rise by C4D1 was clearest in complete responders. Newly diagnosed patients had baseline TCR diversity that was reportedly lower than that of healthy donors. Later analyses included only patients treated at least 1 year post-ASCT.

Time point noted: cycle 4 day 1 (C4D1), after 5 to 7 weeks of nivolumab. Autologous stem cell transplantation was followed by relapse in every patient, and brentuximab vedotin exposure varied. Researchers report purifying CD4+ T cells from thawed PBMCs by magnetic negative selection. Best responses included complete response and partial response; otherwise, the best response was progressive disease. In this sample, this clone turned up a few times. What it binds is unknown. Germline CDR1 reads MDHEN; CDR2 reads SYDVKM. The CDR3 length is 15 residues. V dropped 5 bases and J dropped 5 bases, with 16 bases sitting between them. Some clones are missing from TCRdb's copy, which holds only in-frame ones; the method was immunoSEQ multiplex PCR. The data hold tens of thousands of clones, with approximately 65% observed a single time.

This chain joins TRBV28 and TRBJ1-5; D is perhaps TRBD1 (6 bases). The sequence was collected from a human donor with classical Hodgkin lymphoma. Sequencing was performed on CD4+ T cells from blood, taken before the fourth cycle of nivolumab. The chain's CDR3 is CASSTGHVVDQPQHF. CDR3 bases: TGTGCCAGCAGTACGGGACATGTTGTGGATCAGCCCCAGCATTTT.